This T cell receptor beta chain was found in a study of T cell changes during pregnancy in multiple sclerosis. Trimming took off 7 bases at V and 0 bases at J, with 14 bases between the two ends. From germline, CDR1 is SGDLS and CDR2 YYNGEE. The CDR3 loop spans 15 amino acids. The table came from immunoSEQ multiplex PCR; TCRdb's copy has only in-frame clones and leaves some out. Seen here are 45,000 or so clones, 75% to 95% observed once, and the top ten hold around 10%. V and J are TRBV9 and TRBJ1-3, with unresolved D. This receptor was obtained from a female donor with multiple sclerosis, enrolled in a pregnancy study. This material consisted of CD8+ T cells from peripheral blood mononuclear cells, taken after pregnancy. CDR3: CASGENGYSGNTIYF. CDR3 sequence (DNA): TGTGCCAGCGGTGAGAACGGTTACTCTGGAAACACCATATATTTT.